The 25 T cell receptor beta chains given below trace back to one sample, sequenced in a study of blood T cell repertoires in COVID-19. Generated by immunoSEQ multiplex PCR, the TCRdb table keeps only in-frame clones and is missing some. This sample carries a few hundred thousand clones, around four fifths of them seen once, and the ten largest clones take nearly 20%. The sample was peripheral blood. All receptors come from a man younger than 45 with active or convalescent COVID-19.

The chain couples TRBV25-1 to TRBJ2-7; TRBD1 agrees at 8 bases. The CDR3 sequence is 15 residues long. CDR1 is MGHDK and CDR2 is SYGVNS in the germline V gene. V gave up 2 bases and J gave up 2 bases; unmatched junction bases: 5. The DNA for the CDR3 is TGTGCCAGCAGTGAAGGTGGACAGGGTACCTACGAGCAGTACTTC. As protein: CASSEGGQGTYEQYF.

The chain combines TRBV2 with TRBJ2-3; 7 bases line up with TRBD2. The V gene's germline CDR1 is SNHLY and CDR2 FYNNEI. CDR3 length: 16 amino acids. With 4 bases clipped from V and 2 bases from J, the junction kept 9 bases outside the gene matches. The CDR3 region is CASSGPSGNPTDTQYF. CDR3 bases: TGTGCCAGCAGTGGTCCTAGCGGAAACCCCACAGATACGCAGTATTTT.

This CDR3 is CASSQERYSPLHF. In DNA form, the CDR3 reads TGCGCCAGCAGCCAGGAGCGATATTCACCCCTCCACTTT. The rearrangement links TRBV4-1 to TRBJ1-6; no clear D. The ends were cut back, 3 bases at V and 8 bases at J, with 8 bases in the middle. This CDR3 is 13 amino acids long. Germline V gene lookup returns CDR1 MGHRA and CDR2 YSYEKL.

The V gene is TRBV6-6, the J gene TRBJ2-6; D might be TRBD1 (6 bases). The CDR3 is 15 residues long. The germline CDR1 and CDR2 sequences are MNHNY and SVGAGI (reference sequence). Trimming removed 4 bases from V and 11 bases from J, with 18 bases in between. The CDR3 DNA follows: TGTGCCAGCAGTTCCCCGAGGGCCAGGGGAGACGTCCTGACTTTC. Encoded protein: CASSSPRARGDVLTF.

The rearrangement uses TRBV9 and TRBJ2-2; TRBD2 agrees at 10 bases. The CDR3 totals 17 residues. Unmatched junction bases numbered 9, after V lost 4 bases and J lost 3 bases. The germline CDR1 and CDR2 sequences are SGDLS and YYNGEE. CDR3 amino acids: CASSPRLAGVDTGELFF. In DNA form, the CDR3 reads TGTGCCAGCAGCCCCCGGCTAGCGGGAGTGGACACCGGGGAGCTGTTTTTT.

CDR3 sequence (DNA): TGTGCCAGCAGTTGGGACAGGGAAGGGGAAAAACTGTTTTTT. Amino acids: CASSWDREGEKLFF. The chain has TRBV6-5 and TRBJ1-4; the match to TRBD1 covers 9 bases. CDR1 is MNHEY, CDR2 SVGAGI, per germline. CDR3 length equals 14 residues. After removal of 4 bases from V and 8 bases from J, the junction contained 5 bases not matched to a gene.

The J gene is TRBJ2-2, the V gene TRBV5-1; 10 bases are shared with TRBD1. Germline-derived CDR1 and CDR2 are SGHRS and YFSETQ. V trimming: 6 bases; J trimming: 4 bases; junction bases outside the gene matches: 6. The CDR3 contains 15 residues. CDR3 in DNA: TGCGCCAGCAACCGGGGACAGGGGTTCACCGGGGAGCTGTTTTTT. It is translated as CASNRGQGFTGELFF. Variable domain in full (rest from reference TRBV5-1 and TRBJ2-2): KAGVTQTPRYLIKTRGQQVTLSCSPISGHRSVSWYQQTPGQGLQFLFEYFSETQRNKGNFPGRFSGRQFSNSRSEMNVSTLELGDSALYLCASNRGQGFTGELFFGEGSRLTVL.

The CDR3 sequence is CASSLSPTGGSSPLHF. DNA for the CDR3: TGTGCCAGCAGCTTAAGTCCGACAGGGGGCTCTTCACCCCTCCACTTT. The chain is built from TRBV7-9 and TRBJ1-6, with TRBD1 matching over 10 bases. The CDR3 runs to 16 residues. With 2 bases clipped from V and 9 bases from J, the junction kept 7 bases outside the gene matches. Germline CDR1 reads SEHNR; CDR2 reads FQNEAQ (reference sequence). Based on the CDR3 plus reference TRBV7-9 and TRBJ1-6, the full variable domain is DTGVSQNPRHKITKRGQNVTFRCDPISEHNRLYWYRQTLGQGPEFLTYFQNEAQLEKSRLLSDRFSAERPKGSFSTLEIQRTEQGDSAMYLCASSLSPTGGSSPLHFGNGTRLTVT.

J is TRBJ2-7 and V is TRBV19; 9 bases match TRBD2. J lost 0 bases, V lost 4 bases, and 10 bases had no gene match. Germline loops: CDR1 LNHDA, CDR2 SQIVND (reference sequence). This CDR3 comprises 17 residues. The chain's CDR3 is CASSRGPRAGGSYEQYF. CDR3 in DNA: TGTGCCAGTAGTAGAGGTCCCCGAGCGGGGGGCTCCTACGAGCAGTACTTC. Full variable domain (rest looked up from reference TRBV19 and TRBJ2-7): DGGITQSPKYLFRKEGQNVTLSCEQNLNHDAMYWYRQDPGQGLRLIYYSQIVNDFQKGDIAEGYSVSREKKESFPLTVTSAQKNPTAFYLCASSRGPRAGGSYEQYFGPGTRLTVT.

The CDR3 DNA follows: TGTGCCAGCAGCTTCGGGCAGGGGCACACCGGGGAGCTGTTTTTT. Translated: CASSFGQGHTGELFF. The genes are TRBV7-2 and TRBJ2-2; D is possibly TRBD1 (6 bases). Between the trimmed V and J ends, which lost 3 bases and 3 bases, there was a span of 11 bases. Germline V gene sequence: CDR1 SGHTA, CDR2 FQGNSA. This CDR3 has 15 amino acids. The variable domain in full, with the rest retrieved from reference TRBV7-2 and TRBJ2-2, is GAGVSQSPSNKVTEKGKDVELRCDPISGHTALYWYRQSLGQGLEFLIYFQGNSAPDKSGLPSDRFSAERTGGSVSTLTIQRTQQEDSAVYLCASSFGQGHTGELFFGEGSRLTVL.

The CDR3 spells CASSPGGALLYEQYF. For the CDR3, the DNA is TGTGCCAGCAGCCCCGGGGGGGCCCTCCTCTACGAGCAGTACTTC. The chain links TRBV7-2 to TRBJ2-7; TRBD2 agrees at 8 bases. V lost 5 bases and J lost 3; bases outside the gene matches: 9. This CDR3 comprises 15 residues. CDR1 is SGHTA and CDR2 is FQGNSA in the germline V gene.

The chain is built from TRBV19 and TRBJ1-2, with TRBD1 as a possible D gene (6 bases). In germline, CDR1 is LNHDA, CDR2 SQIVND (reference sequence). The CDR3 has 16 amino acids. Trimming took 3 bases from V and 5 from J, leaving 19 bases between them. Written as DNA, the CDR3 is TGTGCCAGTAGTATGAACCCAGGTGCAGGGGCTTATGGCTACACCTTC. Protein product: CASSMNPGAGAYGYTF. The full variable domain, completed using reference TRBV19 and TRBJ1-2, is DGGITQSPKYLFRKEGQNVTLSCEQNLNHDAMYWYRQDPGQGLRLIYYSQIVNDFQKGDIAEGYSVSREKKESFPLTVTSAQKNPTAFYLCASSMNPGAGAYGYTFGSGTRLTVV.

Points on this clone: The same CDR3 arises from other DNA sequences in this sample as well. The chain is built from TRBV5-1 and TRBJ2-3, with 11 bases aligning to TRBD2. V lost 3 bases and J lost 3; bases outside the gene matches: 3. CDR1 is SGHRS and CDR2 is YFSETQ in the germline V gene. CDR3 length equals 15 residues. For the CDR3, the DNA is TGCGCCAGCAGCTACGGGACTAGCGGTACAGATACGCAGTATTTT. Amino acid sequence: CASSYGTSGTDTQYF.

The V and J genes are TRBV18 and TRBJ2-7, with D perhaps TRBD1 (6 bases). Germline V gene data show CDR1 as KGHSH and CDR2 as LQKENI. The CDR3 covers 13 residues. V lost 1 base, J lost 7 bases, and 11 bases lay in between. CDR3 DNA sequence: TGTGCCAGCTCACCACAGGCAGGGGATGAGCAGTACTTC. Encoded protein: CASSPQAGDEQYF.

This rearrangement joins TRBV5-4 to TRBJ2-5, with 8 nucleotides matching TRBD2. Germline V gene data show CDR1 as SGHNT and CDR2 as YYREEE (reference sequence). The CDR3 spans 15 residues. With 3 bases clipped from V and 7 bases from J, the junction kept 11 bases outside the gene matches. The CDR3 region has the DNA TGTGCCAGCAGCTCGGCCCGGGGGGGCGGAGGGACCCAGTACTTC. This codes for CASSSARGGGGTQYF.

The J gene is TRBJ2-5, the V gene TRBV24-1; TRBD2 is a possible D gene (5 bases). Trimming pared 4 bases from V and 3 bases from J, leaving 11 bases between. CDR3 length equals 14 residues. Germline V CDR1 and CDR2: KGHDR, SFDVKD. This CDR3 is CATSDRGSKETQYF. The CDR3 coding sequence is TGTGCCACCAGTGACCGGGGTTCCAAAGAGACCCAGTACTTC.

V and J are TRBV7-2 and TRBJ2-3; perhaps TRBD2 as D (5 bases). There are 13 residues in the CDR3. V gave up 6 bases and J gave up 2 bases, with 9 bases separating them. Germline lookup yields CDR1 SGHTA and CDR2 FQGNSA. CDR3 sequence: CASSLGATDTQYF. As DNA, the CDR3 is TGTGCCAGCAGTCTGGGAGCCACAGATACGCAGTATTTT. The entire variable domain, with the rest obtained from reference TRBV7-2 and TRBJ2-3, is as follows: GAGVSQSPSNKVTEKGKDVELRCDPISGHTALYWYRQSLGQGLEFLIYFQGNSAPDKSGLPSDRFSAERTGGSVSTLTIQRTQQEDSAVYLCASSLGATDTQYFGPGTRLTVL.

The J gene is TRBJ2-5, the V gene TRBV5-5; possibly TRBD1 for D (5 bases). This CDR3 has 14 amino acids. Germline loops: CDR1 SGHKS, CDR2 YYEKEE (reference sequence). Trimming cost V 1 base and J 1 base, with 8 bases left between them. The CDR3 reads CASSLWGPQETQYF. Written as DNA, the CDR3 is TGTGCCAGCAGCTTGTGGGGCCCCCAAGAGACCCAGTACTTC.

This clone was found once. The rearrangement joins TRBV7-2 to TRBJ2-1; tentative D call: TRBD1 (6 bases). Germline-derived CDR1 and CDR2 are SGHTA and FQGNSA. The CDR3 consists of 15 residues. V lost 5 bases and J 6 bases, leaving 17 bases between the germline ends. The CDR3, as DNA: TGTGCCAGCAGCCAAGGGGGTGGAGACTTCAATGAGCAGTTCTTC. This codes for CASSQGGGDFNEQFF.

This chain uses TRBV3-1 (or the pseudogene TRBV3-2) with TRBJ1-2, with 12 bases fitting TRBD1. Germline V gene sequence: CDR1 LGHDT, CDR2 YNNKEL (reference sequence). CDR3 size: 18 residues. Unmatched junction bases numbered 16, after V lost 3 bases and J lost 8 bases. This chain's CDR3 is CASSHPQGQGAERRGYTF. CDR3 DNA: TGTGCCAGCAGCCACCCCCAGGGACAGGGGGCGGAAAGGCGCGGCTACACCTTC.

This clone was recorded only once. The V and J genes are TRBV6-5 and TRBJ1-2; 8 positions agree with TRBD1. With V trimmed by 6 bases and J by 7 bases, 7 bases remained unmatched. CDR1 and CDR2 (germline): MNHEY, SVGAGI. The CDR3 spans 13 residues. The CDR3 nucleotides read TGTGCCAGCAGCCCAGACAGGGGTGCTGGCTACACCTTC. Translated, it gives CASSPDRGAGYTF.

The chain carries TRBV6-5 and TRBJ2-3; TRBD2 is a possible D gene (6 bases). Germline V gives CDR1 MNHEY, CDR2 SVGAGI. V was pared by 5 bases and J by 4 bases, with 16 bases between. The CDR3 is 15 residues long. The CDR3 nucleotides read TGTGCCAGCAGTCCCGCAGGGAGGAAGGCAGATACGCAGTATTTT. Amino acid sequence: CASSPAGRKADTQYF.

The chain recombines TRBV19 with TRBJ1-2, with D perhaps matching TRBD1 (5 bases). The CDR3 sequence is 15 residues long. In germline, CDR1 is LNHDA, CDR2 SQIVND (reference sequence). V was pared by 7 bases and J by 4 bases, with 19 bases between. CDR3 DNA sequence: TGTGCCAGTACCGCGGAAAGGGAAAGGGGCTATGGCTACACCTTC. It codes for CASTAERERGYGYTF. Complete variable domain (other parts from reference TRBV19 and TRBJ1-2): DGGITQSPKYLFRKEGQNVTLSCEQNLNHDAMYWYRQDPGQGLRLIYYSQIVNDFQKGDIAEGYSVSREKKESFPLTVTSAQKNPTAFYLCASTAERERGYGYTFGSGTRLTVV.

The chain carries TRBV7-9 and TRBJ2-3; D gene unclear. Between the trimmed V and J ends, which lost 4 bases and 0 bases, there was a span of 5 bases. Germline V gives CDR1 SEHNR, CDR2 FQNEAQ (reference sequence). This CDR3 comprises 13 residues. CDR3 residues: CASSSQSTDTQYF. The CDR3 DNA is TGTGCCAGCAGCTCCCAAAGCACAGATACGCAGTATTTT.

V is TRBV6-5 and J is TRBJ2-3, with 7 bases that match TRBD2. The CDR3 loop spans 15 amino acids. V gave up 0 bases and J gave up 0 bases; unmatched junction bases: 0. CDR1 and CDR2 from the germline V gene are MNHEY and SVGAGI. CDR3 region: CASSYSGGSTDTQYF. Written as DNA, the CDR3 is TGTGCCAGCAGTTACTCGGGAGGGAGCACAGATACGCAGTATTTT.